The 29 T cell receptor beta chains given below trace back to one sample, sequenced in a study of shared clonotypes between healthy human individuals. Naive CD8 cells comprised CD45RO-negative, CCR7-positively selected cells, excluding terminally differentiated effector memory CD45RA+ cells. Only in-frame clones appear in the TCRdb table, and some are missing; sequencing was by immunoSEQ multiplex PCR. The sample has about 1.9 million clones; over 85% are singletons. The material sequenced was naive CD8+ T cells from PBMCs. The source is a man in his late teens or twenties in good health. Some clones in this sample may be carry-over from other donors' samples.

Regarding this clone: The same CDR3 can be traced to other DNA sequences in this sample. CDR3 in amino acids: CASSLDTTYEQYF. Here the CDR3 DNA reads TGCGCCAGCAGCTTGGATACAACCTACGAGCAGTACTTC. The rearrangement uses TRBV5-1 and TRBJ2-7; D is unresolved. CDR1 and CDR2 from the germline V gene are SGHRS and YFSETQ. Trimming took off 0 bases at V and 2 bases at J, with 6 bases between the two ends. The CDR3 runs 13 residues.

This clone was recorded only once. The rearrangement links TRBV19 to TRBJ1-2; D uncertain. This CDR3 has 13 residues. Germline CDR1 and CDR2: LNHDA and SQIVND (reference sequence). Between the trimmed V and J ends, which lost 5 bases and 7 bases, there was a span of 14 bases. CDR3 residues: CASSFRGPGGYTF. For the CDR3, the DNA is TGTGCCAGTAGTTTTAGAGGCCCCGGTGGCTACACCTTC.

The CDR3 loop is CASSLVGVQPQHF. For the CDR3, the DNA is TGTGCCAGCAGTTTGGTGGGGGTGCAGCCCCAGCATTTT. This chain connects TRBV28 to TRBJ1-5; D may be TRBD1 (5 bases). V lost 3 bases and J lost 7, with 10 bases in between. Germline CDR1 and CDR2: MDHEN and SYDVKM. This CDR3 is built from 13 residues. The complete variable domain, with remaining parts taken from reference TRBV28 and TRBJ1-5, reads DVKVTQSSRYLVKRTGEKVFLECVQDMDHENMFWYRQDPGLGLRLIYFSYDVKMKEKGDIPEGYSVSREKKERFSLILESASTNQTSMYLCASSLVGVQPQHFGDGTRLSIL.

The rearrangement links TRBV7-9 to TRBJ1-5, with unresolved D. The V end lost 3 bases, the J end lost 4 bases, and 16 bases lay between the germline ends. The CDR3 covers 16 residues. The germline V gene has CDR1 SEHNR and CDR2 FQNEAQ (reference sequence). CDR3 sequence: CASSLTTNPGNQPQHF. For the CDR3, the DNA is TGTGCCAGCAGCTTGACAACTAACCCGGGGAATCAGCCCCAGCATTTT.

Regarding this clone: Compared with germline, one end of the junction differs, possibly owing to a read error. In the same sample, other DNA sequences code for this CDR3. The genes are TRBV6-6 and TRBJ1-1; D gene ambiguous. The germline V gene has CDR1 MNHNY and CDR2 SVGAGI (reference sequence). The length of the CDR3 is 13 residues. The CDR3 loop is CASSYLVGTEAFF. As DNA, the CDR3 is TGTGCCAGCAGCTACTTAGTCGGCACTGAAGCTTTCTTT.

A note on this clone: Its ends do not fully match the called genes, so a read error is possible. The CDR3 DNA sequence: TGTGCCAGCAGCTTAGGGGCTAGCGGGATAATTTTC. Translated: CASSLGASGIIF. The V call is TRBV7-8, the J call TRBJ2-7; 9 bases are shared with TRBD2. The CDR3 has 12 amino acids. Germline V gene data show CDR1 as SGHVS and CDR2 as FQNEAQ.

The CDR3 spells CASSFKGWGETQYF. DNA for the CDR3: TGTGCCAGCAGTTTCAAGGGGTGGGGGGAGACCCAGTACTTC. The J gene is TRBJ2-5, the V gene TRBV28; possibly TRBD1 or TRBD2 for D (5 bases each). Germline V CDR1 and CDR2: MDHEN, SYDVKM. This CDR3 has 14 amino acids. With 3 bases removed from V and 5 bases from J, the gap between germline ends came to 13 bases. The entire variable domain, with the rest obtained from reference TRBV28 and TRBJ2-5, is as follows: DVKVTQSSRYLVKRTGEKVFLECVQDMDHENMFWYRQDPGLGLRLIYFSYDVKMKEKGDIPEGYSVSREKKERFSLILESASTNQTSMYLCASSFKGWGETQYFGPGTRLLVL.

This clone occurred a few times. Other DNA sequences in the same sample also yield this CDR3. This chain joins TRBV7-9 and TRBJ2-7, with 8 bases aligning to TRBD1. With 4 bases clipped from V and 3 bases from J, the junction kept 2 bases outside the gene matches. This CDR3 contains 13 residues. The germline V gene encodes CDR1 SEHNR and CDR2 FQNEAQ (reference sequence). CDR3 sequence: CASSSDRGYEQYF. CDR3 in DNA: TGTGCCAGCAGCTCTGACAGGGGCTACGAGCAGTACTTC. Variable domain in full (rest from reference TRBV7-9 and TRBJ2-7): DTGVSQNPRHKITKRGQNVTFRCDPISEHNRLYWYRQTLGQGPEFLTYFQNEAQLEKSRLLSDRFSAERPKGSFSTLEIQRTEQGDSAMYLCASSSDRGYEQYFGPGTRLTVT.

The chain links TRBV13 to TRBJ1-2; 8 bases agree with TRBD1. This CDR3 spans 15 amino acids. The V gene end was trimmed by 5 bases and the J gene end by 9 bases; junction bases not matched to a gene: 14. CDR1 is PRHDT and CDR2 is FYEKMQ in the germline V gene (reference sequence). The CDR3 region has the DNA TGTGCCAGCAGCCCACGAGGACAGGGCCTGGATAGCTACACCTTC. Residues: CASSPRGQGLDSYTF.

The V call is TRBV7-6, the J call TRBJ1-5; D possibly corresponds to TRBD1 (5 bases). This CDR3 is built from 17 residues. V was cut by 5 bases and J by 4 bases, with 21 bases left in between. Germline assignment: CDR1 SGHVS and CDR2 FNYEAQ. The CDR3 bases are TGTGCCAGCAGCGCCGGAGAGGGTTTGCAGGGTAATCAGCCCCAGCATTTT. Encoded protein: CASSAGEGLQGNQPQHF. Filled out from reference TRBV7-6 and TRBJ1-5, the complete variable domain reads GAGVSQSPRYKVTKRGQDVALRCDPISGHVSLYWYRQALGQGPEFLTYFNYEAQQDKSGLPNDRFSAERPEGSISTLTIQRTEQRDSAMYRCASSAGEGLQGNQPQHFGDGTRLSIL.

The V gene is TRBV29-1, the J gene TRBJ2-7; a possible D gene is TRBD2 (6 bases). The germline V gene encodes CDR1 SQVTM and CDR2 ANQGSEA. Deletions cut 6 bases from V and 6 bases from J, with 12 bases between. This CDR3 has 11 residues. The CDR3 nucleotides read TGCAGCGTAACCCGGAGGGGCGAGCAGTACTTC. Translation: CSVTRRGEQYF.

This clone appeared a few times. This chain connects TRBV29-1 to TRBJ1-1, with 8 bases fitting TRBD1. V dropped 4 bases and J dropped 7; count of bases not matched to a gene: 5. The germline V gene encodes CDR1 SQVTM and CDR2 ANQGSEA. The CDR3 totals 12 residues. The CDR3 is CSVVGQGGEAFF. The CDR3 DNA follows: TGCAGCGTTGTAGGACAGGGAGGTGAAGCTTTCTTT.

The chain links TRBV4-3 to TRBJ2-6; D is uncertain. The V end was cut by 4 bases, the J end by 4 bases, with 26 bases between. CDR1 is LGHNA and CDR2 is YSLEER in the germline V gene. This CDR3 spans 20 amino acids. As DNA, the CDR3 is TGCGCCAGCAGCCCCAACCGACTGGGTCTACGGGCAACCGGGGCCAACGTCCTGACTTTC. Translation: CASSPNRLGLRATGANVLTF.

The V and J genes are TRBV30 and TRBJ2-6, with 7 positions matching TRBD1. Germline V gives CDR1 GTSNPN, CDR2 SVGIG (reference sequence). There are 17 residues in the CDR3. After removal of 0 bases from V and 0 bases from J, the junction contained 5 bases not matched to a gene. CDR3 in DNA: TGTGCCTGGAGTGTACGGGACAGACTCTCTGGGGCCAACGTCCTGACTTTC. This codes for CAWSVRDRLSGANVLTF.

In regard to this clone: The sample holds other DNA sequences that translate to the same CDR3. The rearrangement joins TRBV11-2 to TRBJ1-1; D gene ambiguous. Germline CDR1 SGHAT, CDR2 FQNNGV. Trimming stripped 1 base from V and 0 bases from J, with 3 bases between. The CDR3 extends over 13 amino acids. In nucleotides, the CDR3 is TGTGCCAGCAGCTTAGCAGTGAACACTGAAGCTTTCTTT. It is translated as CASSLAVNTEAFF.

This sequence joins TRBV11-2 and TRBJ2-7; a possible D gene is TRBD1 (5 bases). Germline assignment: CDR1 SGHAT and CDR2 FQNNGV. CDR3 length: 17 amino acids. Trimming pared 4 bases from V and 7 bases from J, leaving 26 bases between. CDR3 sequence reads: CASSSRATASSFGEQYF. Here the CDR3 DNA reads TGTGCCAGCAGCTCCCGGGCGACAGCATCCAGCTTCGGGGAGCAGTACTTC.

On this clone itself: The sample has other DNA sequences that encode this CDR3 too. The chain couples TRBV5-4 to TRBJ2-1; D not resolved. V was clipped by 4 bases and J by 2 bases, with 13 bases between them. The CDR3 runs to 15 residues. Germline CDR1 is SGHNT and CDR2 is YYREEE (reference sequence). CDR3 DNA: TGTGCCAGCAGCCTAAAGAGAGAGGCCTACAATGAGCAGTTCTTC. Translated: CASSLKREAYNEQFF. Full variable domain (missing parts from reference TRBV5-4 and TRBJ2-1): ETGVTQSPTHLIKTRGQQVTLRCSSQSGHNTVSWYQQALGQGPQFIFQYYREEENGRGNFPPRFSGLQFPNYSSELNVNALELDDSALYLCASSLKREAYNEQFFGPGTRLTVL.

The V call is TRBV28, the J call TRBJ2-2; 9 bases are a match to TRBD1. Germline-derived CDR1 and CDR2 are MDHEN and SYDVKM. This CDR3 comprises 15 residues. The J segment lost 6 bases and the V segment lost 4 bases, leaving 6 bases of the junction unmatched. This chain's CDR3 is CASSSHRGLAGELFF. The DNA of the CDR3 is TGTGCCAGCAGTTCGCACAGGGGGCTAGCCGGGGAGCTGTTTTTT.

The chain couples TRBV6-1 to TRBJ2-7, with D uncertain. Germline CDR1 MNHNS, CDR2 SASEGT. Trimming took off 4 bases at V and 2 bases at J, with 3 bases between the two ends. The CDR3 runs to 11 residues. The DNA of the CDR3 is TGTGCCAGCAGTGCCGCCTACGAGCAGTACTTC. Its translation: CASSAAYEQYF.

The chain links TRBV19 to TRBJ2-7; 7 bases agree with TRBD2. The CDR3 sequence is 17 residues long. Germline V lookup: CDR1 LNHDA, CDR2 SQIVND (reference sequence). The ends lost 1 base at V and 0 bases at J; junction bases unmatched: 9. The CDR3 is CASSIGGGSTYSYEQYF. CDR3 DNA: TGTGCCAGTAGTATAGGGGGCGGGAGCACCTACTCCTACGAGCAGTACTTC.

The CDR3 region is CASRSRGQGVKNIQYF. The CDR3 DNA sequence: TGTGCCAGCCGCTCTAGGGGACAGGGGGTCAAAAACATTCAGTACTTC. The genes are TRBV28 and TRBJ2-4; 11 bases line up with TRBD1. CDR3 length equals 16 residues. With 8 bases clipped from V and 3 bases from J, the junction kept 9 bases outside the gene matches. The V gene's germline CDR1 is MDHEN and CDR2 SYDVKM.

This clone was counted a single time. The same CDR3 is also encoded by other DNA sequences in this sample. V gene TRBV2 combines with J gene TRBJ1-5; TRBD1 is a possible D gene (6 bases). The length of the CDR3 is 13 residues. V gave up 2 bases and J gave up 4 bases, with 6 bases separating them. Germline lookup yields CDR1 SNHLY and CDR2 FYNNEI. The CDR3 coding sequence is TGTGCCAGCAGTGAAACAGGGAATCAGCCCCAGCATTTT. Amino acids: CASSETGNQPQHF.

The chain employs TRBV27 and TRBJ2-1, with 9 bases fitting TRBD2. V trimming: 5 bases; J trimming: 4 bases; junction bases outside the gene matches: 15. Germline V gives CDR1 MNHEY, CDR2 SMNVEV (reference sequence). This CDR3 is 18 amino acids long. CDR3 amino acids: CASSPLRELAGPYNEQFF. The DNA of the CDR3 is TGTGCCAGCAGTCCACTCAGAGAGCTAGCGGGGCCATACAATGAGCAGTTCTTC.

The chain employs TRBV6-5 and TRBJ2-1; possibly TRBD2 for D (6 bases). The CDR3 contains 14 residues. Germline V CDR1 and CDR2: MNHEY, SVGAGI. V was trimmed by 3 bases and J by 7 bases, leaving 13 bases between them. DNA for the CDR3: TGTGCCAGCAGTTATAGGAGGGATGGGAATGAGCAGTTCTTC. Its translation is CASSYRRDGNEQFF.

J is TRBJ2-7 and V is TRBV29-1; D unclear. The germline gives CDR1 SQVTM, CDR2 ANQGSEA. CDR3 length: 13 amino acids. Written as DNA, the CDR3 is TGCAGTATCCGTCAGACCCGATCCTACGAGCAGTACTTC. Amino acid sequence: CSIRQTRSYEQYF.

This clone has more than one count but fewer than ten. This chain joins TRBV4-3 and TRBJ1-4; D possibly corresponds to TRBD1 (5 bases). From germline, CDR1 is LGHNA and CDR2 YSLEER. Trimming removed 6 bases at V and 8 bases at J, with 16 bases between. CDR3 length equals 14 residues. The CDR3 region has the DNA TGCGCCAGCAGATCGGGGGTTAGTGGAGAAAAACTGTTTTTT. Encoded protein: CASRSGVSGEKLFF.

The rearrangement links TRBV12-5 to TRBJ1-5; TRBD1 agrees at 9 bases. V trimming: 6 bases; J trimming: 6 bases; junction bases outside the gene matches: 6. The CDR3 loop spans 14 amino acids. Germline loops: CDR1 LGHNT, CDR2 FRNRAP. The CDR3 loop is CASGRQGDFQPQHF. The CDR3 DNA sequence: TGTGCTAGTGGCCGACAGGGGGATTTTCAGCCCCAGCATTTT.

Comment on this clone: Other DNA sequences in the sample encode the same CDR3. V is TRBV28 and J is TRBJ2-7; 10 bases match TRBD2. Germline V lookup: CDR1 MDHEN, CDR2 SYDVKM. Losses at the gene ends were 5 bases for V and 0 bases for J; bases not matched to a gene: 4. CDR3 length equals 15 residues. The chain's CDR3 is CASSPRTSGSYEQYF. CDR3 nucleotide sequence: TGTGCCAGCAGTCCCCGGACTAGCGGCTCCTACGAGCAGTACTTC.

This rearrangement joins TRBV21-1 to TRBJ1-2; the DNA was not compared with TRBD1, the D call given in the table. TRBV21-1 is a pseudogene. This CDR3 region has 17 residues. The CDR3, as DNA: TGTGCCAGCAGCTCAGGCACCCGGACAGGGGGCTTCTATGGCTACACCTTC. Translating gives CASSSGTRTGGFYGYTF.